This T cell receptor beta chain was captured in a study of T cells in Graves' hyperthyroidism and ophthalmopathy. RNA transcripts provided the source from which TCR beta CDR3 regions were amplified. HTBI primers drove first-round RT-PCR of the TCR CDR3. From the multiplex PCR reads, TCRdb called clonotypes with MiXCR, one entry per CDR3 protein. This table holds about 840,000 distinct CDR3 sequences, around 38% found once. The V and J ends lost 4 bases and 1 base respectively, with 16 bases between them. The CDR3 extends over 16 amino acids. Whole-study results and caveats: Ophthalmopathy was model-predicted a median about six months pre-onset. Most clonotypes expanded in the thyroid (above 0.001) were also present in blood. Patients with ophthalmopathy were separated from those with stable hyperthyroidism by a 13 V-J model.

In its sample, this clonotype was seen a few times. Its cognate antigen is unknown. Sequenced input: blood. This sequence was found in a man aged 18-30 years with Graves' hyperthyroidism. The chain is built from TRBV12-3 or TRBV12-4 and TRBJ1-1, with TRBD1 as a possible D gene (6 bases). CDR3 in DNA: TGTGCCAGCAGTTCCGGATCGACACAGGGGAACACTGAAGCTTTCTTT. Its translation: CASSSGSTQGNTEAFF.